This is a list of T cell receptor beta chains from one sample in a study of cytomegalovirus exposure and HLA in healthy donors. Sequencing used immunoSEQ multiplex PCR; TCRdb keeps in-frame clones, though not all of them. The sample lists roughly 250,000 clones, around two thirds occurring once. Specimen: PBMCs. The receptors derive from a female donor in good health and CMV-seronegative. Both conserved end residues are part of each CDR3. D genes are given only for firm matches. Clone sizes are given selectively: once, few, many, or a class where the clone is expanded.

>TRBD2|NA|TRBV5-1|TRBJ2-5
TGCGCCAGCAGCCGAGACCCAGCGGGAGGAGGGCGGACAGAGACCCAGTACTTC
CASSRDPAGGGRTETQYF
>NA|NA|TRBV7-2|TRBJ2-2
TGTGCCAGCAGCTTAGTCGCTAGTGGCACCGGGGAGCTGTTTTTT
CASSLVASGTGELFF
>NA|NA|TRBV5-1|TRBJ2-7
TGCGCCAGCAGCTCCCTCCCTCGTTCCGAGCAGTACTTC
CASSSLPRSEQYF
>TRBD1|NA|TRBV7-9|TRBJ2-5
TGTGCCAGCAGCGAGGGACAGGGGGCGAGCGAGACCCAGTACTTC
CASSEGQGASETQYF
>TRBD1|few|TRBV7-2|TRBJ2-3
TGTGCCAGCAGCTCGGGGGACAGGGCCACAGATACGCAGTATTTT
CASSSGDRATDTQYF
>NA|NA|TRBV4-1|TRBJ1-5
TGCGCCAGCAGCCAAGGCCTCAGGGAAAATCAGCCCCAGCATTTT
CASSQGLRENQPQHF
>NA|few|TRBV5-1|TRBJ2-7
TGCGCCAGCAGCTTGACCAGCGGAGGTACCTACGAGCAGTACTTC
CASSLTSGGTYEQYF
>TRBD1|NA|TRBV5-1|TRBJ1-6
TGCGCCAGCAGCTTGGCCAGGGGGCGGAATGGGGAATCACCCCTCCACTTT
CASSLARGRNGESPLHF
>NA|NA|TRBV28|TRBJ1-2
TGTGCCAGCAGCGGGTCTCTGCCCAAAAACTATGGCTACACCTTC
CASSGSLPKNYGYTF
>TRBD2|NA|TRBV6-1|TRBJ2-1
TGTGCCAGCAGTAAAGGACTAGCGGGAGGTAACAATGAGCAGTTCTTC
CASSKGLAGGNNEQFF
>NA|NA|TRBV25-1|TRBJ1-2
TGTGCCAGCAGTGAATGGGGTATAGAGGGCCTAGGCTATGGCTACACCTTC
CASSEWGIEGLGYGYTF
>NA|NA|TRBV4-1|TRBJ2-4
TGCGCCAGCAGCCAGTTAGGGGGATTAGACATTCAGTACTTC
CASSQLGGLDIQYF
>NA|NA|TRBV5-5|TRBJ1-2
TGTGCCAGCAGCAGGGGGTCGGACTACACCTTC
CASSRGSDYTF
>TRBD1|NA|TRBV7-9|TRBJ2-7
TGTGCCAGCAGCTCGGGACAGTCAATTTACGAGCAGTACTTC
CASSSGQSIYEQYF
>TRBD1|NA|TRBV6-5|TRBJ2-7
TGTGCCAGCAGCTTCAACAGGGGGATGTACGAGCAGTACTTC
CASSFNRGMYEQYF
>NA|NA|TRBV5-1|TRBJ2-7
TGCGCCAGCAGCTTTAGGGAGCACATCTACGAGCAGTACTTC
CASSFREHIYEQYF
>TRBD2|once|TRBV5-4|TRBJ2-2
TGTGCCAGCAGCTTGGACCCAGCGGGAGCTGGCGGGGAGCTGTTTTTT
CASSLDPAGAGGELFF
>NA|NA|TRBV5-1|TRBJ2-1
TGCGCCAGCAGCTTGGGGGACACCTCGTCCTACAATGAGCAGTTCTTC
CASSLGDTSSYNEQFF
>TRBD1|NA|TRBV27|TRBJ1-1
TGTGCCAGCAGTGGATGGGGACAGGTGAACACTGAAGCTTTCTTT
CASSGWGQVNTEAFF
>TRBD1|NA|TRBV19|TRBJ2-3
TGTGCCACGCAAAACCCCGGGACAGGGGATTCAGATACGCAGTATTTT
CATQNPGTGDSDTQYF
>NA|NA|TRBV6-5|TRBJ2-5
TGTGCCAGCAGTTACCGGGGGGCGATTCAAGAGACCCAGTACTTC
CASSYRGAIQETQYF
>NA|few|TRBV7-9|TRBJ2-5
TGTGCCAGCAGCACCGGCACAGTAATTGAGACCCAGTACTTC
CASSTGTVIETQYF
>NA|few|TRBV14|TRBJ2-3
TGTGCCAGCAGCCAAGGCCTAGCGACAGATACGCAGTATTTT
CASSQGLATDTQYF
>TRBD1|NA|TRBV28|TRBJ2-5
TGTGCCAGCAGGACACGGTACAGGGGGACGGAGACCCAGTACTTC
CASRTRYRGTETQYF
>TRBD1|NA|TRBV28|TRBJ2-5
TGTGCCAGCAGTCCCCGTAGACAGGGAAAGGAGACCCAGTACTTC
CASSPRRQGKETQYF
>NA|once|TRBV28|TRBJ1-6
TGTGCCAGCAGTTTTGGGTCAGGCAGTGGATCCTATAATTCACCCCTCCACTTT
CASSFGSGSGSYNSPLHF
>NA|NA|TRBV4-1|TRBJ2-7
TGCGCCAGCAGCCAAGATCGAGGACTTGGTAGCGGTCCAAACTACGAGCAGTACTTC
CASSQDRGLGSGPNYEQYF
>NA|NA|TRBV6-5|TRBJ1-5
TGTGCCAGCAGTCAGGACTCATGGGTAGGTCAGCCCCAGCATTTT
CASSQDSWVGQPQHF
>TRBD1|NA|TRBV19|TRBJ2-7
TGTGCCAGTAGTACCTGGACAGGGGCGAACGAGCAGTACTTC
CASSTWTGANEQYF
>NA|NA|TRBV2|TRBJ2-7
TGTGCCAGCAGGGGGGGTATCTACGAGCAGTACTTC
CASRGGIYEQYF
>TRBD1|NA|TRBV7-8|TRBJ1-5
TGTGCCAGCAGCTGGACAGGGAGGGAGCAGCCCCAGCATTTT
CASSWTGREQPQHF
>TRBD2|NA|TRBV11-2|TRBJ2-1
TGTGCCAGCAGCCTGCTAGCGGGAGGCAGATTCTTC
CASSLLAGGRFF
>TRBD1|few|TRBV30|TRBJ1-2
TGTGCCTGGGATCCCCTGCAAGGGGGCTGGTATGGCTACACCTTC
CAWDPLQGGWYGYTF
>NA|NA|TRBV9|TRBJ1-2
TGTGCCAGCAGCGTCACCTACGTTCCACCTTGGTCCTATGGCTACACCTTC
CASSVTYVPPWSYGYTF
>TRBD2|few|TRBV5-1|TRBJ2-5
TGCGCCAGCAGCTTAACTAGCGGGCAAGAGACCCAGTACTTC
CASSLTSGQETQYF
>NA|NA|TRBV27|TRBJ1-1
TGTGCCAGCAGTTTTTCAGGGTCCCTTTACGTTAACACTGAAGCTTTCTTT
CASSFSGSLYVNTEAFF
>TRBD1|NA|TRBV19|TRBJ2-7
TGTGCCAGTAGTATGGGACAGGGGGCCTACGAGCAGTACTTC
CASSMGQGAYEQYF
>TRBD1|NA|TRBV28|TRBJ2-7
TGTGCCAGCAGCCGGACAGGTGGACTCTCCTACGAGCAGTACTTC
CASSRTGGLSYEQYF
>TRBD2|NA|TRBV7-3|TRBJ2-1
TGTGCCAGCAGCCCAACCCGGACTAGCGGGAATGAGCAGTTCTTC
CASSPTRTSGNEQFF
>TRBD2|few|TRBV13|TRBJ2-2
TGTGCCAGCAGCTTCGTTTCGGTACTAGCGGGAGAAGAAGTCACCGGGGAGCTGTTTTTT
CASSFVSVLAGEEVTGELFF
>NA|NA|TRBV6-4|TRBJ2-1
TGTGCCAGCAGTGCCCAACTAAGCGGAGTCGGCGATGAGCAGTTCTTC
CASSAQLSGVGDEQFF
>NA|NA|TRBV30|TRBJ2-1
TGTGCCTGGAGTTACGGGACACACAATGAGCAGTTCTTC
CAWSYGTHNEQFF
>NA|NA|TRBV7-3|TRBJ2-2
TGTGCCAGCAGCTTAACGCGGCAGAGAGGCGGGGAGCTGTTTTTT
CASSLTRQRGGELFF
>NA|once|TRBV29-1|TRBJ2-3
TGCAGCGTTTATTCACCCATTGCGGGATGGAGCACAGATACGCAGTATTTT
CSVYSPIAGWSTDTQYF
>TRBD1|NA|TRBV6-4|TRBJ2-1
TGTGCCAGCAGTGAGGGACAGGGGGCCTACAATGAGCAGTTCTTC
CASSEGQGAYNEQFF